Listed here are 14 T cell receptor beta chains from one sample, sequenced in a study of T cell repertoires in cytomegalovirus infection. In TCRdb, the reads were re-called with MiXCR into one record per CDR3 protein. The table records about 480,000 distinct CDR3 sequences, 30% to 40% of them present only once. For these receptors, no antigen is known. Sequences were derived from cultured PBMCs, sampled from culture after CMV antigen stimulation. The receptors here all came from a human donor in good health (CMV status not recorded). Some clones in this sample may be carry-over from other donors' samples.

This clonotype has at least ten counts. In DNA, the CDR3 is TGTGCCAGCAGTTTATCGTTTGTACCGGGACACCCAGATACGCAGTATTTT. This sequence encodes CASSLSFVPGHPDTQYF. This chain joins TRBV28 and TRBJ2-3; D might be TRBD1 (6 bases). The CDR3 is 17 amino acids. The germline V and J ends were trimmed by 1 base and 4 bases, with 18 bases remaining between them. Per germline, CDR1 MDHEN and CDR2 SYDVKM.

The chain links TRBV19 to TRBJ1-1, with D hard to call. The CDR3 has 14 residues. Trimming left V 3 bases short and J 4 bases short, with 12 bases between. CDR1 and CDR2 (germline): LNHDA, SQIVND (reference sequence). The CDR3 nucleotides are TGTGCCAGTAGTATTATTCCGAGGTCCACTGAAGCTTTCTTT. As protein: CASSIIPRSTEAFF.

This clonotype was found a few times. The V gene is TRBV7-6, the J gene TRBJ2-3; 14 bases agree with TRBD2. V shed 5 bases, J shed 1 base, and the junction held 8 bases outside the gene matches. The CDR3 runs 18 residues. From germline, CDR1 is SGHVS and CDR2 FNYEAQ. The CDR3 nucleotides are TGTGCCAGCAGCCACCGGACTAGCGGGAGGAGGGGCACAGATACGCAGTATTTT. It codes for CASSHRTSGRRGTDTQYF.

J is TRBJ1-2 and V is TRBV9; D remains unclear. Germline loops: CDR1 SGDLS, CDR2 YYNGEE. The ends were cut back, 0 bases at V and 2 bases at J, with 11 bases in the middle. This CDR3 is built from 15 residues. CDR3 loop: CASSVAGGPNYGYTF. CDR3 sequence (DNA): TGTGCCAGCAGCGTAGCGGGAGGGCCCAACTATGGCTACACCTTC.

This clonotype was observed many times. V is TRBV7-8 and J is TRBJ2-1; 12 nucleotides align to TRBD2. The length of the CDR3 is 17 residues. Germline V lookup: CDR1 SGHVS, CDR2 FQNEAQ. J lost 8 bases, V lost 4 bases, and 12 bases had no gene match. CDR3 sequence: CASSSRLAGVSADEQFF. The CDR3 coding sequence is TGTGCCAGCAGCTCCCGACTAGCGGGAGTTTCGGCCGATGAGCAGTTCTTC. Full variable domain (missing parts from reference TRBV7-8 and TRBJ2-1): GAGVSQSPRYKVAKRGQDVALRCDPISGHVSLFWYQQALGQGPEFLTYFQNEAQLDKSGLPSDRFFAERPEGSVSTLKIQRTQQEDSAVYLCASSSRLAGVSADEQFFGPGTRLTVL.

This clonotype came up many times. The DNA for the CDR3 is TGTGCCAGCAGTACCGGGACTAGCGAGGCCGGGGAGCTGTTTTTT. This encodes CASSTGTSEAGELFF. This sequence joins TRBV6-2 or TRBV6-3 and TRBJ2-2; 10 bases fit TRBD2. The V and J ends lost 5 bases and 6 bases, in that order; junction bases with no gene match: 6. CDR3 length: 15 amino acids. Germline V gene lookup returns CDR1 MNHEY and CDR2 SVGEGT.

The chain has TRBV20-1 and TRBJ2-5; 10 nucleotides agree with TRBD1. The CDR3 runs to 14 residues. The trim removed 5 bases at V and 3 bases at J, leaving 6 bases unmatched. The germline V gene encodes CDR1 DFQATT and CDR2 SNEGSKA (reference sequence). This CDR3 reads CSAQRQGAEETQYF. The CDR3 DNA follows: TGCAGTGCTCAAAGACAGGGGGCAGAAGAGACCCAGTACTTC.

This clonotype was detected only a few times. The rearrangement joins TRBV12-3 or TRBV12-4 to TRBJ1-2, with a tentative D call TRBD1 (5 bases). Between the trimmed V and J ends, which lost 4 bases and 7 bases, there was a span of 13 bases. This CDR3 has 13 residues. The CDR3 DNA is TGTGCCAGCAGTTGGGACCGAAGGTTTGGCTACACCTTC. This gives the protein CASSWDRRFGYTF.

The V gene is TRBV28, the J gene TRBJ2-6, with D possibly being TRBD1 or TRBD2 (5 bases each). Germline CDR1 MDHEN, CDR2 SYDVKM. The CDR3 is 17 residues long. The germline V and J ends were trimmed by 5 bases and 0 bases, with 14 bases remaining between them. The CDR3: CASSPGRWSSGANVLTF. The CDR3 DNA reads as TGTGCCAGCAGTCCGGGACGGTGGAGCTCTGGGGCCAACGTCCTGACTTTC.

This clonotype was seen a handful of times. This rearrangement joins TRBV7-2 to TRBJ2-1; the match to TRBD2 covers 11 bases. Trimming at V came to 5 bases and at J to 8 bases, leaving 8 bases not matched to a gene. CDR1 SGHTA and CDR2 FQGNSA come from the germline V gene. The CDR3 totals 15 residues. The CDR3 reads CASSPTSGSGYEQFF. The DNA of the CDR3 is TGTGCCAGCAGCCCCACTAGCGGGAGTGGCTATGAGCAGTTCTTC. The whole variable domain, filled in from reference TRBV7-2 and TRBJ2-1, reads GAGVSQSPSNKVTEKGKDVELRCDPISGHTALYWYRQSLGQGLEFLIYFQGNSAPDKSGLPSDRFSAERTGGSVSTLTIQRTQQEDSAVYLCASSPTSGSGYEQFFGPGTRLTVL.

This chain joins TRBV6-6 and TRBJ2-5; 13 bases map to TRBD2. CDR1 and CDR2 (germline): MNHNY, SVGAGI (reference sequence). V dropped 6 bases and J dropped 2; count of bases not matched to a gene: 3. This CDR3 has 15 amino acids. CDR3 bases: TGTGCCAGCAGACTAGCGGGAGGGCTTCAAGAGACCCAGTACTTC. It encodes CASRLAGGLQETQYF.

This clonotype appeared a few times. This CDR3 is CASSLVGGQTFTGELFF. DNA for the CDR3: TGTGCCAGCAGCTTAGTTGGGGGACAGACTTTCACCGGGGAGCTGTTTTTT. The chain combines TRBV7-2 with TRBJ2-2; TRBD1 aligns across 7 bases. Looked up from germline, CDR1 is SGHTA and CDR2 is FQGNSA. The CDR3 covers 17 residues. The V gene end was trimmed by 1 base and the J gene end by 4 bases; junction bases not matched to a gene: 9.

This clonotype showed up many times. The rearrangement uses TRBV7-6 and TRBJ2-3; D perhaps matches TRBD1 (5 bases). CDR1 is SGHVS and CDR2 is FNYEAQ in the germline V gene. This CDR3 has 15 residues. V was clipped by 1 base and J by 4 bases, with 12 bases between them. The CDR3 DNA sequence: TGTGCCAGCAGCTTAGGCGGCAGGGTACCAGATACGCAGTATTTT. Translated: CASSLGGRVPDTQYF.

This clonotype has only a few counts. The chain employs TRBV28 and TRBJ2-3, with 8 positions matching TRBD2. V was clipped by 0 bases and J by 2 bases; unmatched bases: 19. Germline V CDR1 and CDR2: MDHEN, SYDVKM. The CDR3 spans 21 residues. The CDR3 DNA reads TGTGCCAGCAGTTTATGGACCGGGCCTGAGGCCGGGAGGGCCCCCACAGATACGCAGTATTTT. Residues: CASSLWTGPEAGRAPTDTQYF.